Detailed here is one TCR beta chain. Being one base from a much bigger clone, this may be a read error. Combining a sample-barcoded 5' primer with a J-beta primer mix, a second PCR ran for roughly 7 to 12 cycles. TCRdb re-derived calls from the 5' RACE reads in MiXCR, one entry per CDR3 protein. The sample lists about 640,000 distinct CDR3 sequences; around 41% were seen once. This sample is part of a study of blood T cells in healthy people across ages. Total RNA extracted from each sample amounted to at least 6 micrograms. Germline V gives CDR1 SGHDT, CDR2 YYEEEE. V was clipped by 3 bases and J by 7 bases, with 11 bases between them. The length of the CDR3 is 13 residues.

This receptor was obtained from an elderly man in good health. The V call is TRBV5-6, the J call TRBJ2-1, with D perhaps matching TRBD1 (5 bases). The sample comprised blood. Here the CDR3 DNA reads TGTGCCAGCAGCTGGAAGGGGCTAAATGAGCAGTTCTTC. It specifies CASSWKGLNEQFF. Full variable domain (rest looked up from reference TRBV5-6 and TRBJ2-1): DAGVTQSPTHLIKTRGQQVTLRCSPKSGHDTVSWYQQALGQGPQFIFQYYEEEERQRGNFPDRFSGHQFPNYSSELNVNALLLGDSALYLCASSWKGLNEQFFGPGTRLTVL.